The T cell receptor (beta chain) under discussion was sequenced for a study of T cells in Graves' hyperthyroidism and ophthalmopathy. Whole-study findings and limits: Ophthalmopathy was separated from stable hyperthyroidism by a 13 V-J model. Ophthalmopathy was model-predicted a median roughly six months pre-onset.

This clonotype was detected only once. Its specificity is unknown. Together with thyroid ultrasound, orbital computed tomography, serum thyroxine and TRAb, clinical symptoms were used for diagnoses. RNA transcripts served as the template for amplifying TCR beta CDR3 regions. The HTBI primer set was used in a first-round RT-PCR of the TCR CDR3. MiXCR was run by TCRdb on the multiplex PCR reads, yielding one entry per CDR3 protein. The sample includes about 49,000 distinct CDR3 sequences, around 55% of them seen just once. Trimming pared 3 bases from V and 6 bases from J, leaving 15 bases between. CDR1 is SGHVS and CDR2 is FQNEAQ in the germline V gene. The CDR3 runs to 14 residues.

The sequence was collected from a young man with Graves' hyperthyroidism. Material: peripheral blood or thyroid tissue (not recorded which). The chain combines TRBV7-8 with TRBJ2-7; possibly TRBD1 or TRBD2 for D (6 bases each). The DNA of the CDR3 is TGTGCCAGCAGCTTTACCGGGGGCGATCTCGAGCAGTACTTC. It specifies CASSFTGGDLEQYF.